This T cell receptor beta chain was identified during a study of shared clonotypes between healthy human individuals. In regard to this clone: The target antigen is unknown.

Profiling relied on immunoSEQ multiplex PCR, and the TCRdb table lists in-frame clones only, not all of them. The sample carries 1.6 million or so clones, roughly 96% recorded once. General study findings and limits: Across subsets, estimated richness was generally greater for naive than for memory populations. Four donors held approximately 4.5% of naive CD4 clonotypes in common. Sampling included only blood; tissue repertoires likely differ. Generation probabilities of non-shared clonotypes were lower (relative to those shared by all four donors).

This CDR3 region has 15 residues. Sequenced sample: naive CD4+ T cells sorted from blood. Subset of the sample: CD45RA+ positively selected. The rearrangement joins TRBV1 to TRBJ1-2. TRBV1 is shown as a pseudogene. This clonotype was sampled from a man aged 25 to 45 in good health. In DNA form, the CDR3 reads TGCACCAGCAGCCAAGGGGCGGCCTTGGACTATGGCTACACCTTC. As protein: CTSSQGAALDYGYTF.